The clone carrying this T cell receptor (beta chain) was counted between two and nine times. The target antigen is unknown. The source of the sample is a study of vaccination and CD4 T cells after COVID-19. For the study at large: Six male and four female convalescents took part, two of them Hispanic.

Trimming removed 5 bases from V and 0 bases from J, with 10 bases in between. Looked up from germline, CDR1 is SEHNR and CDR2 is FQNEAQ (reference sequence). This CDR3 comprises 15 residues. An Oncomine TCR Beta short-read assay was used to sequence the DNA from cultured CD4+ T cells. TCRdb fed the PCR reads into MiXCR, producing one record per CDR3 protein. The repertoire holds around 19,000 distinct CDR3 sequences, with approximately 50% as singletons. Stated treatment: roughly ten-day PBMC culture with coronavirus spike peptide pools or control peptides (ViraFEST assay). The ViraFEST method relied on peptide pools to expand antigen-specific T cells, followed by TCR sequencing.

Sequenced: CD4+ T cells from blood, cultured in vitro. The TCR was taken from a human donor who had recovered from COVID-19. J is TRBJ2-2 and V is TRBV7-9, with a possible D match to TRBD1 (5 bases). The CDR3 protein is CASSRSRANTGELFF. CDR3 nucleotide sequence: TGTGCCAGCAGCCGGAGCAGGGCGAACACCGGGGAGCTGTTTTTT.